The 11 T cell receptor beta chains below all came from one sample that was sequenced in a study of PD-1 blockade in classical Hodgkin lymphoma. Clones were read by immunoSEQ multiplex PCR, and TCRdb kept only the in-frame ones, dropping some. This table holds 75,000 to 100,000 clones, roughly 79% found once. Every patient experienced relapse after autologous stem cell transplantation, and brentuximab vedotin exposure varied. Sequenced here: peripheral blood mononuclear cells (PBMCs), sampled before the second cycle of nivolumab. These receptors were obtained from a human donor with classical Hodgkin lymphoma.

The CDR3 DNA is TGTGCCAGCAGCTTGGTCGATGAGCAGTTCTTC. This encodes CASSLVDEQFF. This chain connects TRBV5-8 to TRBJ2-1; D call uncertain. Germline values: CDR1 SGHTS, CDR2 YDEGEE. This CDR3 contains 11 residues. V was cut by 0 bases and J by 8 bases, with 3 bases left in between.

J is TRBJ1-1 and V is TRBV6-1, with TRBD1 as a possible D gene (5 bases). Germline V gene lookup returns CDR1 MNHNS and CDR2 SASEGT. This CDR3 spans 13 amino acids. The V gene lost 7 bases and the J gene lost 4 bases, with 13 bases spanning the gap. The CDR3 here is CASKARAVTEAFF. CDR3 DNA sequence: TGTGCCAGCAAGGCCAGGGCGGTCACTGAAGCTTTCTTT.

The count of this clone is one. The chain links TRBV10-3 to TRBJ2-1, with a tentative D call TRBD2 (5 bases). V shed 8 bases and J shed 2 bases, with 10 bases lying between them. Germline loops: CDR1 ENHRY, CDR2 SYGVKD. CDR3 length: 13 amino acids. CDR3 in DNA: TGTGCCATCGGAAGGAGGACCTACAATGAGCAGTTCTTC. This translates into CAIGRRTYNEQFF.

The V and J genes are TRBV5-1 and TRBJ2-1; perhaps TRBD2 as D (6 bases). This CDR3 is built from 15 residues. In germline, CDR1 is SGHRS, CDR2 YFSETQ. V was clipped by 0 bases and J by 1 base, with 8 bases between them. This chain's CDR3 is CASSLAGESYNEQFF. The DNA for the CDR3 is TGCGCCAGCAGCTTGGCGGGGGAATCCTACAATGAGCAGTTCTTC.

This clone appeared a few times. This chain joins TRBV5-5 and TRBJ2-1; maybe TRBD2 (6 bases). Germline lookup yields CDR1 SGHKS and CDR2 YYEKEE (reference sequence). The length of the CDR3 is 16 residues. V gave up 4 bases and J gave up 6 bases, with 20 bases separating them. CDR3 in amino acids: CASSPPRTGVVNEQFF. The CDR3 nucleotides read TGTGCCAGCAGCCCCCCTCGAACGGGAGTGGTCAATGAGCAGTTCTTC.

The rearrangement links TRBV30 to TRBJ1-1, with a possible D match to TRBD1 (6 bases). The CDR3 covers 13 residues. Germline-derived CDR1 and CDR2 are GTSNPN and SVGIG (reference sequence). V gave up 0 bases and J gave up 6 bases, with 11 bases separating them. CDR3 residues: CAWSVRGPAEAFF. CDR3 nucleotides: TGTGCCTGGAGTGTACGGGGGCCGGCTGAAGCTTTCTTT.

The chain carries TRBV28 and TRBJ1-2; TRBD1 might be the D (6 bases). CDR3 length: 18 amino acids. Germline assignment: CDR1 MDHEN and CDR2 SYDVKM. Between the trimmed V and J ends, which lost 2 bases and 2 bases, there was a span of 21 bases. CDR3 amino acids: CASSLEGVQRKGNYGYTF. CDR3 nucleotide sequence: TGTGCCAGCAGTTTAGAGGGGGTTCAGAGGAAAGGGAACTATGGCTACACCTTC.

This chain joins TRBV5-4 and TRBJ2-1; unclear D gene. CDR1 is SGHNT, CDR2 YYREEE, per germline (reference sequence). The CDR3 consists of 17 residues. V lost 4 bases to trimming and J lost 0 bases, with 17 bases between them. CDR3 sequence reads: CASSHGGALSSYNEQFF. In DNA form, the CDR3 reads TGTGCCAGCAGCCATGGCGGAGCGTTGAGCTCCTACAATGAGCAGTTCTTC.

The chain couples TRBV5-1 to TRBJ2-3, with D uncertain. The germline CDR1 and CDR2 sequences are SGHRS and YFSETQ. The CDR3 contains 14 residues. Trimming removed 1 base from V and 3 bases from J, with 9 bases in between. This CDR3 reads CASSLYPGTDTQYF. CDR3 coding DNA: TGCGCCAGCAGCTTGTACCCCGGAACAGATACGCAGTATTTT.

The chain uses TRBV7-6 and TRBJ2-7; no definite D call. The CDR3 has 13 amino acids. Trimming took 3 bases from V and 3 from J, leaving 9 bases between them. Germline V gene sequence: CDR1 SGHVS, CDR2 FNYEAQ. DNA for the CDR3: TGTGCCAGCAGCTTGGGCGTCAGCTACGAGCAGTACTTC. It encodes CASSLGVSYEQYF. Filled out from reference TRBV7-6 and TRBJ2-7, the complete variable domain reads GAGVSQSPRYKVTKRGQDVALRCDPISGHVSLYWYRQALGQGPEFLTYFNYEAQQDKSGLPNDRFSAERPEGSISTLTIQRTEQRDSAMYRCASSLGVSYEQYFGPGTRLTVT.

This chain's CDR3 is CASSPTPDSNQPQHF. The CDR3 bases are TGTGCCAGCAGCCCAACACCCGATAGCAATCAGCCCCAGCATTTT. The chain couples TRBV5-4 to TRBJ1-5; no firm D call. CDR3 length: 15 residues. Trimming left V 4 bases short and J 0 bases short, with 11 bases between. Germline loops: CDR1 SGHNT, CDR2 YYREEE (reference sequence). Using reference TRBV5-4 and TRBJ1-5 for the parts outside the CDR3, the full variable domain is ETGVTQSPTHLIKTRGQQVTLRCSSQSGHNTVSWYQQALGQGPQFIFQYYREEENGRGNFPPRFSGLQFPNYSSELNVNALELDDSALYLCASSPTPDSNQPQHFGDGTRLSIL.